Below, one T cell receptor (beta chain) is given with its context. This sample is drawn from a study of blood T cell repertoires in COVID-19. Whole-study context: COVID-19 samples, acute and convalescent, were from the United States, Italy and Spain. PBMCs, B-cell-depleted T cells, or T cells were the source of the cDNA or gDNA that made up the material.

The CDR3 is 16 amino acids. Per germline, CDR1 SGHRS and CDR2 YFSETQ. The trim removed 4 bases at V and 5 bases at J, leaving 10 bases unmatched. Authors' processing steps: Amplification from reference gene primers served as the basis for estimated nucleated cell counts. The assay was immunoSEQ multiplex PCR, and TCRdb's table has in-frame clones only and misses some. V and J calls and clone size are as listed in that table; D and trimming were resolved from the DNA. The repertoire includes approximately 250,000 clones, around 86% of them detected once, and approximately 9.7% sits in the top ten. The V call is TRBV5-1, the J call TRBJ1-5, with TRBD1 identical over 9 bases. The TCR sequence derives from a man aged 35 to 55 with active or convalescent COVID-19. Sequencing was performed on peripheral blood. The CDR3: CASSTSPGQGYQPQHF. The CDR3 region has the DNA TGCGCCAGCAGCACGAGCCCGGGACAGGGCTATCAGCCCCAGCATTTT.